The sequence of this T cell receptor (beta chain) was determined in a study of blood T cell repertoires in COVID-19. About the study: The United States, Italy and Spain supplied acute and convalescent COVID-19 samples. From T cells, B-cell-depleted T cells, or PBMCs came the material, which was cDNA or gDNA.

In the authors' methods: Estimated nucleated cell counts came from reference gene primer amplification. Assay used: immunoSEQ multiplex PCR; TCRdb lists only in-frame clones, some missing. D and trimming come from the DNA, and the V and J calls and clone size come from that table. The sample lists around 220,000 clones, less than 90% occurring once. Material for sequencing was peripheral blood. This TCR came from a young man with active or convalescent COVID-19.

The CDR3 coding sequence is TGTGCCTGGAGTGTTAGACGACGGGAAACCGGGGAGCTGTTTTTT. Protein product: CAWSVRRRETGELFF. The chain has TRBV30 and TRBJ2-2; possible D gene TRBD2, 5 bases. The V gene's germline CDR1 is GTSNPN and CDR2 SVGIG (reference sequence). CDR3 length equals 15 residues. V was clipped by 0 bases and J by 5 bases, with 13 bases between them.